The 8 T cell receptor beta chains below all came from one sample that was sequenced in a study of T cells after yellow fever vaccination. In TCRdb, the 5' RACE reads were re-called with MiXCR into one record per CDR3 protein. The table shows 500,000 to 700,000 distinct CDR3 sequences, with under 25% occurring only once. Sequences were derived from PBMCs, sampled 15 days after the yellow fever booster vaccination. Source of these receptors: a man aged 25-45 years who received the YFV17D yellow fever vaccine.

The chain links TRBV29-1 to TRBJ1-2; D possibly corresponds to TRBD1 (5 bases). CDR1 is SQVTM and CDR2 is ANQGSEA in the germline V gene. The germline V and J ends were trimmed by 4 bases and 3 bases, with 9 bases remaining between them. The CDR3 is 12 residues long. CDR3 in DNA: TGCAGCGTTGGACAGTCCTACTATGGCTACACCTTC. This translates into CSVGQSYYGYTF.

There are a few counts of this clonotype. Written as DNA, the CDR3 is TGTGCCAGCAGCTCCGGGGCCCTGGCCTTAGAGACCCAGTACTTC. Protein product: CASSSGALALETQYF. V gene TRBV7-9 combines with J gene TRBJ2-5; the D gene could be TRBD1 or TRBD2 (5 bases each). Per germline, CDR1 SEHNR and CDR2 FQNEAQ (reference sequence). V dropped 4 bases and J dropped 4 bases, with 16 bases sitting between them. The CDR3 extends over 15 amino acids. The whole variable domain, remainder taken from reference TRBV7-9 and TRBJ2-5, is DTGVSQNPRHKITKRGQNVTFRCDPISEHNRLYWYRQTLGQGPEFLTYFQNEAQLEKSRLLSDRFSAERPKGSFSTLEIQRTEQGDSAMYLCASSSGALALETQYFGPGTRLLVL.

This chain joins TRBV20-1 and TRBJ2-7; 7 positions agree with TRBD1. This CDR3 has 15 amino acids. V was pared by 6 bases and J by 3 bases, with 14 bases of the junction left unmatched. The germline V gene has CDR1 DFQATT and CDR2 SNEGSKA (reference sequence). The CDR3 DNA reads as TGCAGTGCAGCCTACCGGGACAGCACCCTCTACGAGCAGTACTTC. This encodes CSAAYRDSTLYEQYF.

The rearrangement joins TRBV25-1 to TRBJ2-1, with 15 bases identical to TRBD2. The CDR3 spans 15 residues. Germline V lookup: CDR1 MGHDK, CDR2 SYGVNS. Trimming cost V 6 bases and J 7 bases; bases outside gene matches: 4. This chain's CDR3 is CASSAGTSGRNEQFF. CDR3 nucleotide sequence: TGTGCCAGCAGCGCCGGGACTAGCGGGAGGAATGAGCAGTTCTTC.

This clonotype was observed a few times. The chain recombines TRBV29-1 with TRBJ2-3, with 8 nucleotides matching TRBD2. This CDR3 is 13 amino acids long. CDR1 and CDR2 (germline): SQVTM, ANQGSEA. V shed 3 bases, J shed 6 bases, and the junction held 5 bases outside the gene matches. The CDR3 region is CSVEGLEADTQYF. CDR3 nucleotides: TGCAGCGTTGAGGGACTAGAAGCCGATACGCAGTATTTT.

This clonotype was counted ten times or more. The CDR3 region is CASRESHNEQFF. The CDR3 DNA reads as TGCGCCAGCCGGGAGAGCCACAATGAGCAGTTCTTC. The gene calls are TRBV5-1 and TRBJ2-1, with D tentatively TRBD2 (6 bases). This CDR3 has 12 amino acids. Germline CDR1 and CDR2: SGHRS and YFSETQ. Trimming shortened V by 7 bases and J by 5 bases, and 10 bases separated the two germline ends.

This clonotype has more than one count but fewer than ten. J is TRBJ2-6 and V is TRBV20-1, with D tentatively TRBD1 (5 bases). The CDR3 length is 14 residues. The ends were cut back, 6 bases at V and 2 bases at J, with 11 bases in the middle. The V gene's germline CDR1 is DFQATT and CDR2 SNEGSKA (reference sequence). The CDR3 DNA reads TGCAGTGCAAAGAGACAGCCTGGGGCCAACGTCCTGACTTTC. This translates into CSAKRQPGANVLTF.

The chain recombines TRBV7-9 with TRBJ2-1; D gene unclear. This CDR3 comprises 13 residues. CDR1 is SEHNR and CDR2 is FQNEAQ in the germline V gene (reference sequence). Trimming removed 1 base at V and 12 bases at J, with 13 bases between. The CDR3 DNA sequence: TGTGCCAGCAGCTTAGACGGAATCGTCGCGCAGTTCTTC. It translates to CASSLDGIVAQFF. The variable domain in full, with the rest retrieved from reference TRBV7-9 and TRBJ2-1, is DTGVSQNPRHKITKRGQNVTFRCDPISEHNRLYWYRQTLGQGPEFLTYFQNEAQLEKSRLLSDRFSAERPKGSFSTLEIQRTEQGDSAMYLCASSLDGIVAQFFGPGTRLTVL.